The 27 T cell receptor beta chains presented below share a single source sample, sequenced in a study of post-analysis software for immune sequencing data. Broader study findings: Five or six TRBV segments were more frequent in patients than controls; TRBV5-6, TRBV5-1 and TRBV20-1 belonged to this group.

Unique molecular identifiers were carried by the TCR beta cDNA libraries. TCRdb itself ran the PCR reads through MiXCR, one entry per CDR3 protein. The data show roughly 650,000 distinct CDR3 sequences, approximately 60% seen once. No antigen is known for these receptors. Sequenced material: blood. These receptor sequences come from a girl aged 2 to 9 with multiple sclerosis.

The sample holds a few counts of this clonotype. The chain recombines TRBV7-3 with TRBJ1-2; D call uncertain. Germline V lookup: CDR1 SGHTA, CDR2 FQGTGA. The CDR3 is made up of 13 amino acids. V lost 5 bases to trimming and J lost 3 bases, with 10 bases between them. The CDR3 coding sequence is TGTGCCAGCAGCATGGACGGATACTATGGCTACACCTTC. Protein sequence: CASSMDGYYGYTF.

This clonotype turned up a few times. V usage is TRBV5-1 and J usage is TRBJ1-1, with D perhaps TRBD1 (5 bases). V was trimmed by 0 bases and J by 8 bases, leaving 11 bases between them. Germline-derived CDR1 and CDR2 are SGHRS and YFSETQ. The CDR3 has 13 residues. CDR3 residues: CASSLGAGREAFF. In nucleotides, the CDR3 is TGCGCCAGCAGCTTGGGGGCAGGGAGAGAAGCTTTCTTT.

V is TRBV6-6 and J is TRBJ2-7; 13 nucleotides align to TRBD2. This CDR3 has 15 residues. The ends lost 6 bases at V and 3 bases at J; junction bases unmatched: 5. The germline V gene encodes CDR1 MNHNY and CDR2 SVGAGI (reference sequence). CDR3 amino acids: CASSAGTSGIYEQYF. CDR3 bases: TGTGCCAGCAGCGCCGGGACTAGCGGGATCTACGAGCAGTACTTC.

This clonotype has more than one count but fewer than ten. The chain combines TRBV5-1 with TRBJ2-1, with 11 bases aligning to TRBD2. The junction had 5 bases not matched to a gene; V was cut back by 0 bases and J by 3 bases. CDR3 length: 17 residues. CDR1 and CDR2 from the germline V gene are SGHRS and YFSETQ. The CDR3 region is CASSLGTGTSGYNEQFF. DNA of the CDR3: TGCGCCAGCAGCTTGGGAACCGGGACTAGCGGCTACAATGAGCAGTTCTTC.

The chain recombines TRBV12-3 or TRBV12-4 with TRBJ2-5; 10 bases agree with TRBD1. Losses at the gene ends were 5 bases for V and 5 bases for J; bases not matched to a gene: 8. The CDR3 contains 15 residues. CDR3 region: CASSTSDRGRETQYF. The CDR3 DNA follows: TGTGCCAGCAGTACCTCGGACAGGGGGAGGGAGACCCAGTACTTC.

This rearrangement joins TRBV20-1 to TRBJ2-1, with 16 positions matching TRBD2. Per germline, CDR1 DFQATT and CDR2 SNEGSKA (reference sequence). This CDR3 is built from 18 residues. J gave up 2 bases and V 3 bases, and 7 bases lay outside the gene matches. CDR3: CSARKGLAGGLTYNEQFF. In DNA form, the CDR3 reads TGCAGTGCTAGGAAGGGACTAGCGGGGGGGCTGACCTACAATGAGCAGTTCTTC.

The CDR3 sequence: CASSSRSPNLQDEQFF. DNA of the CDR3: TGTGCCAGCAGTTCTAGGTCCCCTAACTTACAAGATGAGCAGTTCTTC. This chain connects TRBV12-3 or TRBV12-4 to TRBJ2-1; D remains unclear. V was clipped by 4 bases and J by 8 bases, with 21 bases between them. This CDR3 has 16 amino acids.

This clonotype was picked up a small number of times. The genes are TRBV12-3 or TRBV12-4 and TRBJ2-2; D call uncertain. Deletions cut 5 bases from V and 1 base from J, with 5 bases between. This CDR3 region has 13 residues. The CDR3 coding sequence is TGTGCCAGCAGTCCAGGGAACACCGGGGAGCTGTTTTTT. This encodes CASSPGNTGELFF.

This clonotype was seen a few times. This rearrangement joins TRBV9 to TRBJ2-3; D not resolved. Looked up from germline, CDR1 is SGDLS and CDR2 is YYNGEE. CDR3 length equals 12 residues. The ends were cut back, 0 bases at V and 8 bases at J, with 7 bases in the middle. This chain's CDR3 is CASSVEKGTQYF. The CDR3 DNA is TGTGCCAGCAGCGTAGAAAAGGGTACGCAGTATTTT.

J is TRBJ2-4 and V is TRBV5-1; D could derive from TRBD1 or TRBD2 (6 bases each). The length of the CDR3 is 14 residues. CDR1 and CDR2 (germline): SGHRS, YFSETQ. Trimming shortened V by 6 bases and J by 2 bases, and 12 bases separated the two germline ends. The DNA of the CDR3 is TGCGCCAGCACCGAGGGGGGACCCAAAAACATTCAGTACTTC. Its protein product is CASTEGGPKNIQYF.

The chain uses TRBV7-2 and TRBJ2-3; the D gene is possibly TRBD1 (5 bases). Per germline, CDR1 SGHTA and CDR2 FQGNSA. V was shortened by 5 bases and J by 3 bases, with 21 bases between the two germline ends. The CDR3 covers 17 residues. For the CDR3, the DNA is TGTGCCAGCAGCCCCAGGCTAGGGGCATCAAAAACAGATACGCAGTATTTT. It yields the protein CASSPRLGASKTDTQYF.

This chain uses TRBV5-1 with TRBJ2-7, with 8 bases fitting TRBD1. Per germline, CDR1 SGHRS and CDR2 YFSETQ. CDR3 length: 15 residues. V shed 4 bases and J 1 base; nucleotides not matched to a gene: 7. CDR3: CASSNRTGTSYEQYF. The DNA for the CDR3 is TGCGCCAGCAGCAATCGGACAGGGACGTCCTACGAGCAGTACTTC.

The V call is TRBV7-9, the J call TRBJ2-1; possible D gene TRBD2, 5 bases. The germline V gene encodes CDR1 SEHNR and CDR2 FQNEAQ (reference sequence). The CDR3 covers 13 residues. Between the trimmed V and J ends, which lost 7 bases and 8 bases, there was a span of 15 bases. Written as DNA, the CDR3 is TGTGCCAGCACCTGGTCATCGCGGGATGAGCAGTTCTTC. Residues: CASTWSSRDEQFF.

A note on this clonotype: The junction differs from germline at one of its ends, possibly a read error. The chain is built from TRBV7-9 and TRBJ2-1; 9 bases line up with TRBD1. The CDR3 covers 14 residues. CDR1 is SEHNR, CDR2 FQNEAQ, per germline (reference sequence). CDR3 protein: CASSIAHRGHEQFF. In DNA form, the CDR3 reads TGTGCCAGCAGCATAGCGCACAGGGGGCATGAGCAGTTCTTC.

The DNA of the CDR3 is TGTGCCAGCAGCCAAAGAATGGACTCTGGAAACACCATATATTTT. As protein: CASSQRMDSGNTIYF. The chain has TRBV3-1 and TRBJ1-3; D gene uncertain. Trimming took off 2 bases at V and 0 bases at J, with 8 bases between the two ends. The CDR3 length is 15 residues. Germline loops: CDR1 LGHDT, CDR2 YNNKEL (reference sequence).

Details on this clonotype: This clone may be a read error of a much larger clone one base away. The conserved closing phenylalanine or tryptophan is absent in this CDR3, likely reflecting a read error. The chain links TRBV20-1 to TRBJ2-7; D gene uncertain. Germline V gene sequence: CDR1 DFQATT, CDR2 SNEGSKA (reference sequence). The CDR3 covers 14 residues. V lost 0 bases and J lost 2, with 11 bases in between. As DNA, the CDR3 is TGCAGTGCTAGAGAGGCGGACGGAACCTACGAGCAGTACTGC. Translated, it gives CSAREADGTYEQYC.

This chain links TRBV12-3 or TRBV12-4 with TRBJ2-7, with 8 bases identical to TRBD2. The J call may be mistaken, given a closer DNA end match to TRBJ2-5. The CDR3 spans 14 residues. The CDR3 region is CASSNRTSNETQYF. The CDR3 DNA sequence: TGTGCCAGCAGCAACCGGACTAGCAATGAGACCCAGTACTTC.

The V and J genes are TRBV28 and TRBJ2-3; TRBD2 matches at 9 bases. CDR1 is MDHEN, CDR2 SYDVKM, per germline. With 3 bases clipped from V and 0 bases from J, the junction kept 10 bases outside the gene matches. This CDR3 is built from 18 residues. In DNA, the CDR3 is TGTGCCAGCAGTTTCCGGCTAGCGGGAAAGGATAGCACAGATACGCAGTATTTT. As protein: CASSFRLAGKDSTDTQYF.

This clonotype turned up a few times. The chain carries TRBV12-5 and TRBJ2-5, with 7 bases aligning to TRBD2. The junction had 7 bases not matched to a gene; V was cut back by 3 bases and J by 3 bases. CDR1 and CDR2 (germline): LGHNT, FRNRAP. The CDR3 has 15 amino acids. CDR3: CASGLVGGKEETQYF. The CDR3 region has the DNA TGTGCTAGTGGTTTAGTGGGAGGGAAGGAAGAGACCCAGTACTTC. The entire variable domain, with the rest obtained from reference TRBV12-5 and TRBJ2-5, is as follows: DARVTQTPRHKVTEMGQEVTMRCQPILGHNTVFWYRQTMMQGLELLAYFRNRAPLDDSGMPKDRFSAEMPDATLATLKIQPSEPRDSAVYFCASGLVGGKEETQYFGPGTRLLVL.

This clonotype was seen a few times. J is TRBJ2-1 and V is TRBV20-1, with D possibly TRBD2 on 6 matching bases. Germline CDR1 is DFQATT and CDR2 is SNEGSKA (reference sequence). V was shortened by 5 bases and J by 0 bases, with 11 bases between the two germline ends. The CDR3 covers 14 residues. This CDR3 is CSAVGTPSYNEQFF. The CDR3 region has the DNA TGCAGTGCTGTCGGGACTCCCTCCTACAATGAGCAGTTCTTC.

The sample holds a few counts of this clonotype. The chain combines TRBV10-3 with TRBJ2-3; 13 nucleotides agree with TRBD2. CDR3 length equals 16 residues. The J segment lost 4 bases and the V segment lost 6 bases, leaving 7 bases of the junction unmatched. Germline CDR1 and CDR2: ENHRY and SYGVKD. The CDR3 bases are TGTGCCATCAGGGGAGGGACTAGCGGGAAGTCAGATACGCAGTATTTT. Translated: CAIRGGTSGKSDTQYF.

This rearrangement joins TRBV29-1 to TRBJ1-1, with D uncertain. The CDR3 loop spans 13 amino acids. V dropped 7 bases and J dropped 1 base, with 13 bases sitting between them. Germline-derived CDR1 and CDR2 are SQVTM and ANQGSEA. The CDR3 coding sequence is TGCAGCGGGCAATTGACTCAGAACACTGAAGCTTTCTTT. This gives the protein CSGQLTQNTEAFF. The entire variable domain, with the rest obtained from reference TRBV29-1 and TRBJ1-1, is as follows: SAVISQKPSRDICQRGTSLTIQCQVDSQVTMMFWYRQQPGQSLTLIATANQGSEATYESGFVIDKFPISRPNLTFSTLTVSNMSPEDSSIYLCSGQLTQNTEAFFGQGTRLTVV.

This clonotype has only a few counts. This chain connects TRBV7-9 to TRBJ2-1; D perhaps matches TRBD2 (5 bases). V was pared by 5 bases and J by 3 bases, with 17 bases between. CDR1 is SEHNR and CDR2 is FQNEAQ in the germline V gene (reference sequence). This CDR3 is 16 amino acids long. CDR3 in amino acids: CASSGRQASLYNEQFF. For the CDR3, the DNA is TGTGCCAGCAGCGGACGGCAAGCTAGCCTCTACAATGAGCAGTTCTTC.

In its sample, this clonotype was seen a few times. This sequence joins TRBV6-6 and TRBJ2-5; 11 nucleotides align to TRBD2. This CDR3 contains 15 residues. Germline-derived CDR1 and CDR2 are MNHNY and SVGAGI (reference sequence). V shed 7 bases, J shed 1 base, and the junction held 5 bases outside the gene matches. The CDR3 here is CASTLGLAVQETQYF. The CDR3 bases are TGTGCCAGCACCTTGGGACTAGCGGTCCAAGAGACCCAGTACTTC.

There are a few counts of this clonotype. The genes are TRBV7-2 and TRBJ1-5; TRBD1 is a possible D gene (5 bases). The V end was cut by 3 bases, the J end by 7 bases, with 16 bases between. Germline CDR1 reads SGHTA; CDR2 reads FQGNSA. The CDR3 length is 15 residues. The CDR3 sequence is CASSFSQDRRQPQHF. The CDR3 bases are TGTGCCAGCAGCTTTTCACAGGATAGGAGGCAGCCCCAGCATTTT.

This clonotype came up once. The chain employs TRBV20-1 and TRBJ2-5; TRBD1 matches at 7 bases. CDR3 size: 12 residues. The V gene's germline CDR1 is DFQATT and CDR2 SNEGSKA (reference sequence). V trimming: 3 bases; J trimming: 4 bases; junction bases outside the gene matches: 2. CDR3 residues: CSASDRAETQYF. Written as DNA, the CDR3 is TGCAGTGCTAGCGACAGGGCAGAGACCCAGTACTTC.

This clonotype showed up just a few times. The CDR3 loop is CASLPASGPPAEQFF. The CDR3 bases are TGCGCCAGCCTCCCGGCTAGCGGGCCACCAGCCGAGCAGTTCTTC. The chain combines TRBV5-1 with TRBJ2-1; 8 bases are shared with TRBD2. V was pared by 7 bases and J by 10 bases, with 16 bases of the junction left unmatched. The V gene's germline CDR1 is SGHRS and CDR2 YFSETQ. The CDR3 has 15 amino acids.